The present T cell receptor (beta chain) was sequenced within a study of type 1 and type 2 diabetes patients. Study details: Participants included type 1 and type 2 diabetes patients plus nondiabetic controls. T cells were magnetically sorted from PBMCs as CD4+ or CD8+ subsets.

Each diabetic donor fulfilled classification criteria for either type 1 or type 2. The CDR3 is 14 amino acids. The germline V gene has CDR1 PRHDT and CDR2 FYEKMQ (reference sequence). Trimming removed 3 bases at V and 0 bases at J, with 9 bases between. General study results and limits: Type 2 diabetes and control samples shared highly correlated V and J usage, averaging around 0.97.

Of note for this clonotype: What it recognizes is unknown. A read error is possible here, since a much larger clone lies one base away.

PCR was run on genomic DNA. Amplification of the beta chain CDR3 used 30 forward and 13 reverse multiplex primers. TCRdb re-analysed the multiplex PCR reads in MiXCR, keeping a single row per CDR3 protein. This table holds 250,000 to 300,000 distinct CDR3 sequences, roughly 48% found once. V gene TRBV13 combines with J gene TRBJ2-7, with D perhaps TRBD1 (7 bases). Input material: peripheral blood mononuclear cells (PBMCs). The TCR originated in a man aged 18 to 35 with type 2 diabetes. CDR3 protein: CASSLEGASYEQYF. The DNA of the CDR3 is TGTGCCAGCAGCTTGGAGGGGGCCTCCTACGAGCAGTACTTC.